This note documents a single TCR beta chain sequence. Its antigen is unidentified. In germline, CDR1 is DFQATT, CDR2 SNEGSKA (reference sequence). This CDR3 is built from 16 residues. The sample belongs to a study of T cells expressing NK-cell markers. Overall study findings and caveats: Each of roughly 6 donors carried dominant NKG2C+ clonotypes accounting for roughly 1.0-7.0% of CD8+ T cells.

Using the 5' RACE reads, TCRdb records one entry per CDR3 protein without DNA. This repertoire comprises about 190,000 distinct CDR3 sequences; its ten largest clones make up around 20%. The sequenced material came from blood T cells: a sorted CD56 or NKG2C T cell subset, CD4+ or CD8+ T cells, or bulk PBMC T cells (not recorded which). The origin of this receptor is a man aged 18-69 years in good health. This sequence joins TRBV20-1 and TRBJ2-7; the D call of TRBD1 rests on TCRdb alone, since no DNA is present to check it. The CDR3 region is CSARGAPARSSYEQYF.